The rows below give T cell receptor beta chains drawn from one sample of a study of blood T cell repertoires in COVID-19. The protocol was immunoSEQ multiplex PCR, while the TCRdb copy is restricted to in-frame clones and leaves out a portion. The sample has about 180,000 clones; 70% to 90% are singletons. The sequenced sample was peripheral blood. The receptors were gathered from a woman in her thirties with active or convalescent COVID-19. Each CDR3 is given with its conserved first and last residue. D genes are given only for firm matches. The listing skips clone size in some rows; elsewhere it reads once, few, many or a size class.

TRBJ1-4,TRBV5-4,-,TRBD1,TGTGCCAGCAGCTTGGCAGGGGGCCAGAATGAAAAACTGTTTTTT,CASSLAGGQNEKLFF
TRBJ1-4,TRBV6-6,-,TRBD1,TGTGCCAGCACCCCTGACAGGGATGGGGGAAAACTGTTTTTT,CASTPDRDGGKLFF
TRBJ2-4,TRBV19,-,-,TGTGCCAGTAGTTCGGTTAGGGGCATTCAGTACTTC,CASSSVRGIQYF
TRBJ2-1,TRBV19,-,-,TGTGCCAGTAGTATAGATAACAGATCTTACAATGAGCAGTTCTTC,CASSIDNRSYNEQFF
TRBJ1-1,TRBV6-5,-,TRBD1,TGTGCCAGCAGTTACACCACAGGGGGCACTGAAGCTTTCTTT,CASSYTTGGTEAFF
TRBJ2-3,TRBV7-9,-,-,TGTGCCAGCAGAGTAGGCATTCGGGGAACAGATACGCAGTATTTT,CASRVGIRGTDTQYF
TRBJ2-7,TRBV12-3/TRBV12-4,few,-,TGTGCCAGCAGTTCCGGGATGACCGCCGAGCAGTACTTC,CASSSGMTAEQYF
TRBJ1-1,TRBV7-9,-,TRBD1,TGTGCCAGCAGCGGGGGACAGGGGTTGAACACTGAAGCTTTCTTT,CASSGGQGLNTEAFF
TRBJ1-1,TRBV5-5,-,-,TGTGCCAGCAGCTTAACCCGACGACAGCTACCCACTGAAGCTTTCTTT,CASSLTRRQLPTEAFF
TRBJ1-1,TRBV2,-,-,TGTGCCAACCGTAACGGGAACACTGAAGCTTTCTTT,CANRNGNTEAFF
TRBJ1-1,TRBV5-6,few,-,TGTGCCAGCAGCTTACAGGGACCCCTAATGAACACTGAAGCTTTCTTT,CASSLQGPLMNTEAFF
TRBJ2-3,TRBV7-8,-,TRBD2,TGTGCCAGCAGCCCAGAGGAACGGGGGGGCCCGTCAGATACGCAGTATTTT,CASSPEERGGPSDTQYF
TRBJ2-5,TRBV7-9,-,-,TGTGCCAGCAGCTTAAACTTTGCAGGGCAAGAGACCCAGTACTTC,CASSLNFAGQETQYF
TRBJ1-5,TRBV19,-,TRBD1,TGTGCCAGTAAGGTGTCAGGGGGAGGTTATAGCAATCAGCCCCAGCATTTT,CASKVSGGGYSNQPQHF
TRBJ2-3,TRBV3-1/TRBV3-2,-,TRBD1,TGTGCCAGCAGCATGGCCGGGACAGGGGCAGGCGCAGATACGCAGTATTTT,CASSMAGTGAGADTQYF
TRBJ1-2,TRBV5-1,-,TRBD1,TGCGCCAGCACCTTGCTCGGACAGGATCATGGCTACACCTTC,CASTLLGQDHGYTF
TRBJ1-2,TRBV27,-,-,TGTGCCAGCAGTGTACCGGGACACGTCTATGGCTACACCTTC,CASSVPGHVYGYTF
TRBJ2-7,TRBV6-5,-,-,TGTGCCAGCAGTTACTCGTACGGGGAAGCCTACGAGCAGTACTTC,CASSYSYGEAYEQYF
TRBJ1-4,TRBV4-1,-,TRBD1,TGCGCCAGCAGCCAAGGGGCTAGAGGGACAGGGTATGAAAAACTGTTTTTT,CASSQGARGTGYEKLFF
TRBJ1-6,TRBV27,-,-,TGTGCCAGCAGTTGGGGAGGGGGAGTGGCGTCACCCCTCCACTTT,CASSWGGGVASPLHF
TRBJ2-7,TRBV13,-,-,TGTGCCAGCAGCCCGCCTACCGGTCAGGGGTTCAACGAGCAGTACTTC,CASSPPTGQGFNEQYF
TRBJ1-2,TRBV9,-,-,TGTGCCAGCAGCGTAGTCCCGGAGAGAGATAACTATGGCTACACCTTC,CASSVVPERDNYGYTF
TRBJ1-1,TRBV2,-,-,TGTGCCAGCAGTGATGGGACAAACACTGAAGCTTTCTTT,CASSDGTNTEAFF
TRBJ1-5,TRBV19,-,-,TGTGCCAGTAGCATCCCCAGGATTGGGCCCCAGCATTTT,CASSIPRIGPQHF
TRBJ1-5,TRBV6-5,once,-,TGTGCCAGCAGGACGGCGGAGCAGCCCCAGCATTTT,CASRTAEQPQHF
TRBJ1-2,TRBV11-2,-,-,TGTGCCAGCAGCTTAGATGGCAGGGGTTGTTCCTTC,CASSLDGRGCSF
TRBJ2-2,TRBV19,once,-,TGTGCCAGTAGTATTGATCGGGGGATCGGGGAGCTGTTTTTT,CASSIDRGIGELFF